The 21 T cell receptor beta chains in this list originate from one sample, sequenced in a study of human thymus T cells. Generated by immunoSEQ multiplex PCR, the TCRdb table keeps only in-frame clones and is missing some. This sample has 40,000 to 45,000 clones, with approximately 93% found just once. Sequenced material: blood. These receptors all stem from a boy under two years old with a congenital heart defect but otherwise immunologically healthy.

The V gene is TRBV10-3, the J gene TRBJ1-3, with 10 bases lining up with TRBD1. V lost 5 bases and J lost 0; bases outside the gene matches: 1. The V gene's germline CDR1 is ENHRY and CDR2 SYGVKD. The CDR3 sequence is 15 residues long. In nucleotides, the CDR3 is TGTGCCATCAGTCGGACAGGGGGCTCTGGAAACACCATATATTTT. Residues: CAISRTGGSGNTIYF.

The CDR3 reads CASRGSGNTGELFF. CDR3 bases: TGTGCCAGCAGGGGCAGCGGGAACACCGGGGAGCTGTTTTTT. The chain couples TRBV27 to TRBJ2-2; tentatively, D is TRBD2 (5 bases). Trimming shortened V by 6 bases and J by 1 base, and 9 bases separated the two germline ends. Germline lookup yields CDR1 MNHEY and CDR2 SMNVEV (reference sequence). CDR3 size: 14 residues.

In DNA, the CDR3 is TGCGCCAGCAGCTTGGGGGAAAATCAGCCCCAGCATTTT. It specifies CASSLGENQPQHF. V usage is TRBV5-1 and J usage is TRBJ1-5; D gene uncertain. This CDR3 comprises 13 residues. Germline V gives CDR1 SGHRS, CDR2 YFSETQ. V lost 0 bases to trimming and J lost 4 bases, with 5 bases between them.

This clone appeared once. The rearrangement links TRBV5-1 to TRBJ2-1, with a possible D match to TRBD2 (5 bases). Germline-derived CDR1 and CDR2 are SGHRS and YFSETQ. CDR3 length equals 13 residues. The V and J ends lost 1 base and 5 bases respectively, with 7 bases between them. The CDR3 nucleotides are TGCGCCAGCAGCTTGAGAGCGGACAATGAGCAGTTCTTC. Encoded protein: CASSLRADNEQFF.

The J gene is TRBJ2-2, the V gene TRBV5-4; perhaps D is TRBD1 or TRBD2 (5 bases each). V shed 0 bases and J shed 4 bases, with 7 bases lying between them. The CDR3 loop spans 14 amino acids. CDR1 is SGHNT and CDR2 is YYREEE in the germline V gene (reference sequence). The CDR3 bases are TGTGCCAGCAGCTTGGACGGGGCCACCGGGGAGCTGTTTTTT. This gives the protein CASSLDGATGELFF.

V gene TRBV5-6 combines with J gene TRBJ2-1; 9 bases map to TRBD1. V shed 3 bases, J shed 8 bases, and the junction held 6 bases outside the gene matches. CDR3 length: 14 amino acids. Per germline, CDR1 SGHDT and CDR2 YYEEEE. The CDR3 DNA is TGTGCCAGCAGCTACGGGACAGGGTCCTATGAGCAGTTCTTC. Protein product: CASSYGTGSYEQFF.

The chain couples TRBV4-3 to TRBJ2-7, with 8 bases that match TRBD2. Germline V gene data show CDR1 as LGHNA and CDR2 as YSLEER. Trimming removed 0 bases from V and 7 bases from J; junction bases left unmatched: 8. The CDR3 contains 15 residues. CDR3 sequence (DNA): TGCGCCAGCAGCCAAGATGGTAGCGGGGCGGGGGAGCAGTACTTC. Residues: CASSQDGSGAGEQYF.

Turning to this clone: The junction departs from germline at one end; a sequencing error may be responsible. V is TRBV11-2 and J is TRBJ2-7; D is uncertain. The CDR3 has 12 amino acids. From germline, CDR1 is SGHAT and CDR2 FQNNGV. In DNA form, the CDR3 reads TGTGCCAGCAGCTTCAGGTCCTACCAGCAGTACTTC. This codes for CASSFRSYQQYF.

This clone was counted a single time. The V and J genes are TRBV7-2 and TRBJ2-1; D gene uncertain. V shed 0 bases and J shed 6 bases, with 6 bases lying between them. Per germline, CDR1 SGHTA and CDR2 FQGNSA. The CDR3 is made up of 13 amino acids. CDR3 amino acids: CASSLAGFNEQFF. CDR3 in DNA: TGTGCCAGCAGCTTAGCCGGATTCAATGAGCAGTTCTTC.

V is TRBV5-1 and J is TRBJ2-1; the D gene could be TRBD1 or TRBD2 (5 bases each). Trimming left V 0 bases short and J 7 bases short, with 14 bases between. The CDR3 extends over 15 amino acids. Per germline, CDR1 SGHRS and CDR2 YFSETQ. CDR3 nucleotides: TGCGCCAGCAGCTTGGGAGGGACGACAGTTAATGAGCAGTTCTTC. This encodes CASSLGGTTVNEQFF.

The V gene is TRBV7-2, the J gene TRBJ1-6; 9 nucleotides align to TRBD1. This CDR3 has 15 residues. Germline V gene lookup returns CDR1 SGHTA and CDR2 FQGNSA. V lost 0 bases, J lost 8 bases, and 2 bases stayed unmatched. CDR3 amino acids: CASSLARQGDSPLHF. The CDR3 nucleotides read TGTGCCAGCAGCTTAGCGCGACAGGGGGATTCACCCCTCCACTTT.

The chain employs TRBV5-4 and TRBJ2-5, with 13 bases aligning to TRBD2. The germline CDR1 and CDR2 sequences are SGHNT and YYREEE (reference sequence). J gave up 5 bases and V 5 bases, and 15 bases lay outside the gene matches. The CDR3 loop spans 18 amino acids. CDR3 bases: TGTGCCAGCAGTAACGCGGGACTAGCGGGACCCCCGGGGGAGACCCAGTACTTC. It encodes CASSNAGLAGPPGETQYF. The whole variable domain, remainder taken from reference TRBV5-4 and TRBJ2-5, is ETGVTQSPTHLIKTRGQQVTLRCSSQSGHNTVSWYQQALGQGPQFIFQYYREEENGRGNFPPRFSGLQFPNYSSELNVNALELDDSALYLCASSNAGLAGPPGETQYFGPGTRLLVL.

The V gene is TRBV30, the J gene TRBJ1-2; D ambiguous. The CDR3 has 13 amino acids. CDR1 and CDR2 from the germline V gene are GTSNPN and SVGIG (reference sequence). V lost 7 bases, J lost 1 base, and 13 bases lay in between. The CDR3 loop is CASLGENNYGYTF. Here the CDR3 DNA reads TGTGCCTCGCTGGGAGAAAATAACTATGGCTACACCTTC.

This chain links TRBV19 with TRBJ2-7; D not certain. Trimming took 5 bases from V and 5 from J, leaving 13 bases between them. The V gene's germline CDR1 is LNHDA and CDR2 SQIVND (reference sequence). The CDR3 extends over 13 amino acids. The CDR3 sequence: CASSATSGNEQYF. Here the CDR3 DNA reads TGTGCCAGTAGTGCAACTTCGGGCAACGAGCAGTACTTC.

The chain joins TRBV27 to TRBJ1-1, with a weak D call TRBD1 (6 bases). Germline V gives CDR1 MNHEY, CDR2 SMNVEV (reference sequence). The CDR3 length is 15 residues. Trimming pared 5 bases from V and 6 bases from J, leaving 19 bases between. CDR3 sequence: CASSRTGLHLSEAFF. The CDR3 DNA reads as TGTGCCAGCAGTCGAACAGGGTTACACTTATCTGAAGCTTTCTTT.

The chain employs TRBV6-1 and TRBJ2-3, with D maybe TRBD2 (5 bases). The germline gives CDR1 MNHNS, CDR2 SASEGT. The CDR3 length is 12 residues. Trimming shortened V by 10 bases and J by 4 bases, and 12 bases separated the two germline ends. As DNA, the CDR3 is TGTGCCATCCGGGGAGCGTCAGATACGCAGTATTTT. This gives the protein CAIRGASDTQYF.

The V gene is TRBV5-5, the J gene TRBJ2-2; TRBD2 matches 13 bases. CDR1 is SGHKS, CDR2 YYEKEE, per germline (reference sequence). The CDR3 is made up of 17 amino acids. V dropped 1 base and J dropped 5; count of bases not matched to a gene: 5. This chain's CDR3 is CASSLTSGGARTGELFF. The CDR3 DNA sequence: TGTGCCAGCAGCTTGACTAGCGGGGGGGCCCGGACCGGGGAGCTGTTTTTT.

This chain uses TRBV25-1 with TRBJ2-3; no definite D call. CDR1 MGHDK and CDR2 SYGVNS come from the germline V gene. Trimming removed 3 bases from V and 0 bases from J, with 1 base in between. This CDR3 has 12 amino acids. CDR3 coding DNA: TGTGCCAGCAGTGACAGCACAGATACGCAGTATTTT. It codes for CASSDSTDTQYF. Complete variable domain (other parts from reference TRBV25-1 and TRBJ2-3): EADIYQTPRYLVIGTGKKITLECSQTMGHDKMYWYQQDPGMELHLIHYSYGVNSTEKGDLSSESTVSRIRTEHFPLTLESARPSHTSQYLCASSDSTDTQYFGPGTRLTVL.

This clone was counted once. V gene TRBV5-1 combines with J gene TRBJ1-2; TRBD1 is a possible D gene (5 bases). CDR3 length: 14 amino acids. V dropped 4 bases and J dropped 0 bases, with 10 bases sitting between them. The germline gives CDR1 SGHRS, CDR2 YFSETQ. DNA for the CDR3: TGCGCCAGCAGCCCCTGGACAACTAACTATGGCTACACCTTC. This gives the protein CASSPWTTNYGYTF.

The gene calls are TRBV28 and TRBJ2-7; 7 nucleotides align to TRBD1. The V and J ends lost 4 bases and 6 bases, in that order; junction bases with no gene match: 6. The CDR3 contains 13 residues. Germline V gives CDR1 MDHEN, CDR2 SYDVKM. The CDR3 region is CASSSQGTGEQYF. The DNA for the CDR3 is TGTGCCAGCAGTTCACAGGGGACGGGCGAGCAGTACTTC.

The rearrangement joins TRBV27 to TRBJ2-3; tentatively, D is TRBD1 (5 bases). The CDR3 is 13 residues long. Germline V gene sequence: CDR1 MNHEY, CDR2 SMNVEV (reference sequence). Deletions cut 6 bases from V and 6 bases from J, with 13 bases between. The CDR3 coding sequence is TGTGCCAGCAGCAGGGTATTGGCGGATACGCAGTATTTT. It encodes CASSRVLADTQYF.